The entry below describes one T cell receptor (beta chain). Antigen: not known. TCRdb's copy holds only in-frame clones and misses some; the assay was immunoSEQ multiplex PCR. The sample gives fewer than 25,000 clones, roughly 88% of which show up once; approximately 0.87% is in the top ten. The data originate from a study of graft-versus-host responses after intestinal transplantation. Study summary: Transplants were multivisceral, liver-intestinal, or isolated intestinal. Anti-thymocyte globulin induction preceded three to four years of tacrolimus and steroid maintenance in all recipients.

V trimming: 2 bases; J trimming: 12 bases; junction bases outside the gene matches: 12. CDR3 size: 15 residues. Germline lookup yields CDR1 SGHDN and CDR2 FVKESK. General study points: Among recipient marrow samples, GvH clones were found; some appeared first in ileum or blood.

This clonotype originated in a human patient who received an intestinal transplant, so some T cells may come from the graft donor. The sequenced sample was PBMCs, obtained 463 days after intestinal transplant. The chain joins TRBV14 to TRBJ2-1; 8 positions match TRBD2. The CDR3 protein is CASSQSEGLVGVQFF. CDR3 bases: TGTGCCAGCAGCCAATCTGAGGGACTAGTTGGTGTGCAGTTCTTC.